This T cell receptor beta chain was captured by sequencing in a study of cytomegalovirus exposure and HLA in healthy donors. About this clone itself: Its antigen remains unknown.

Whole-study findings and limits: Among immune exposure information, only CMV serostatus was available. Altogether, about 160 TCR beta chains were recorded as cytomegalovirus-associated.

Primers: 60 Vbeta forward and 13 Jbeta reverse. Assay: immunoSEQ multiplex PCR; the TCRdb copy retains only in-frame clones and omits some. The sample includes about 280,000 clones, around 90% of them seen just once. As for the donors, each was a healthy bone marrow donor. V lost 5 bases to trimming and J lost 6 bases; unmatched junction nucleotides: 8. The CDR3 runs 15 residues. Germline V gene lookup returns CDR1 SGHVS and CDR2 FNYEAQ. V is TRBV7-6 and J is TRBJ2-7; 12 nucleotides align to TRBD2. The source of this sequence is a woman younger than 35 in good health and CMV-seronegative. The sequenced sample was PBMCs. CDR3 DNA sequence: TGTGCCAGCAGCAGCCGACTAGCGGGGGACAGCGAGCAGTACTTC. Translated, it gives CASSSRLAGDSEQYF.